Below, 30 T cell receptor beta chains from the same sample are listed, as sequenced in a study of T cell repertoires in cytomegalovirus infection. TCRdb independently ran MiXCR on the reads; one entry per CDR3 protein. The sample has hundreds of thousands of distinct CDR3 sequences, about 33% seen once. These TCRs' antigens remain unknown. Sequences were derived from cultured PBMCs, sampled from culture after CMV antigen stimulation. The receptors originated from a human donor in good health (CMV status not recorded). Some clones in this sample may be carry-over from other donors' samples.

The CDR3 DNA reads TGTGCCTCGCGGGAGGGCGGCACCGGGGAGCTGTTTTTT. Its translation: CASREGGTGELFF. The chain employs TRBV2 and TRBJ2-2; 9 bases map to TRBD2. This CDR3 has 13 amino acids. From germline, CDR1 is SNHLY and CDR2 FYNNEI. Trimming removed 11 bases from V and 4 bases from J; junction bases left unmatched: 5.

CDR3 coding DNA: TGCAGTGCTCCCTACCAGGGGGAGTCACCCCTCCACTTT. Amino acids: CSAPYQGESPLHF. The rearrangement links TRBV20-1 to TRBJ1-6; 7 bases line up with TRBD1. The V and J ends lost 5 bases and 10 bases, in that order; junction bases with no gene match: 8. This CDR3 has 13 residues. Germline assignment: CDR1 DFQATT and CDR2 SNEGSKA (reference sequence).

Only a few counts were recorded for this clonotype. The chain carries TRBV2 and TRBJ1-1; D unclear. Trimming left V 4 bases short and J 4 bases short, with 4 bases between. Per the germline V gene, CDR1 is SNHLY and CDR2 is FYNNEI. The CDR3 spans 11 residues. The CDR3 bases are TGTGCCAGCAGTGGGACCACTGAAGCTTTCTTT. It codes for CASSGTTEAFF.

The J gene is TRBJ1-1, the V gene TRBV19; no reliable D call. Trimming cost V 3 bases and J 10 bases, with 15 bases left between them. The CDR3 runs to 13 residues. The V gene's germline CDR1 is LNHDA and CDR2 SQIVND (reference sequence). The CDR3 coding sequence is TGTGCCAGTAGTATCCCCCGTGGCCGAGGAGCTTTCTTT. Translated: CASSIPRGRGAFF.

This clonotype has more than one count but fewer than ten. The V gene is TRBV25-1, the J gene TRBJ2-1, with 7 bases identical to TRBD1. Trimming removed 6 bases from V and 5 bases from J; junction bases left unmatched: 7. The germline gives CDR1 MGHDK, CDR2 SYGVNS. The CDR3 has 14 residues. The CDR3 sequence is CASRGTVWNNEQFF. CDR3 DNA sequence: TGTGCCAGCAGGGGGACAGTGTGGAACAATGAGCAGTTCTTC.

This clonotype was counted a few times. The J gene is TRBJ2-1, the V gene TRBV7-9; no definite D call. Germline V gives CDR1 SEHNR, CDR2 FQNEAQ (reference sequence). The germline V and J ends were trimmed by 3 bases and 14 bases, with 14 bases remaining between them. The CDR3 has 12 residues. The CDR3, as DNA: TGTGCCAGCAGCTTCGACCACCCACGGGAGTTCTTC. It yields the protein CASSFDHPREFF.

The chain joins TRBV5-1 to TRBJ2-1, with D possibly matching TRBD2 (9 bases). The V gene's germline CDR1 is SGHRS and CDR2 YFSETQ. The V gene lost 4 bases and the J gene lost 0 bases, with 17 bases spanning the gap. The CDR3 covers 17 residues. This chain's CDR3 is CASSPGGGRASYNEQFF. DNA of the CDR3: TGCGCCAGCAGCCCAGGGGGCGGGAGGGCCTCCTACAATGAGCAGTTCTTC. Full variable domain (outside the CDR3, taken from reference TRBV5-1 and TRBJ2-1): KAGVTQTPRYLIKTRGQQVTLSCSPISGHRSVSWYQQTPGQGLQFLFEYFSETQRNKGNFPGRFSGRQFSNSRSEMNVSTLELGDSALYLCASSPGGGRASYNEQFFGPGTRLTVL.

This chain uses TRBV5-1 with TRBJ2-2; 12 bases fit TRBD1. This CDR3 region has 16 residues. Per the germline V gene, CDR1 is SGHRS and CDR2 is YFSETQ. The V segment lost 3 bases and the J segment 6 bases; nucleotides outside the gene matches: 6. CDR3 bases: TGCGCCAGCAGCTCCGGGGGACAGGGGGCGTCCGGGGAGCTGTTTTTT. Protein product: CASSSGGQGASGELFF. Full variable domain (missing parts from reference TRBV5-1 and TRBJ2-2): KAGVTQTPRYLIKTRGQQVTLSCSPISGHRSVSWYQQTPGQGLQFLFEYFSETQRNKGNFPGRFSGRQFSNSRSEMNVSTLELGDSALYLCASSSGGQGASGELFFGEGSRLTVL.

The V and J genes are TRBV10-2 and TRBJ1-5; D gene uncertain. Germline-derived CDR1 and CDR2 are WSHSY and SAAADI. V lost 2 bases, J lost 7 bases, and 9 bases lay in between. The CDR3 loop spans 13 amino acids. As DNA, the CDR3 is TGCGCCAGCAGTGAGGAGAGTGGGCAGCCCCAGCATTTT. This sequence encodes CASSEESGQPQHF.

J is TRBJ2-3 and V is TRBV7-9; no firm D call. Germline-derived CDR1 and CDR2 are SEHNR and FQNEAQ (reference sequence). V gave up 5 bases and J gave up 10 bases, with 19 bases separating them. The length of the CDR3 is 14 residues. The DNA of the CDR3 is TGTGCCAGCAGCCCTTTTAACTCCATTTCGGCGCAGTATTTT. This sequence encodes CASSPFNSISAQYF.

This clonotype was seen a handful of times. The chain employs TRBV11-3 and TRBJ2-4, with D tentatively TRBD2 (5 bases). The V gene's germline CDR1 is SGHNT and CDR2 YENEEA. This CDR3 spans 13 amino acids. With 5 bases removed from V and 6 bases from J, the gap between germline ends came to 11 bases. The chain's CDR3 is CASSMTNTNIQYF. CDR3 bases: TGTGCCAGCAGCATGACTAATACAAACATTCAGTACTTC. The variable domain in full, completed from reference TRBV11-3 and TRBJ2-4, reads EAGVVQSPRYKIIEKKQPVAFWCNPISGHNTLYWYLQNLGQGPELLIRYENEEAVDDSQLPKDRFSAERLKGVDSTLKIQPAELGDSAVYLCASSMTNTNIQYFGAGTRLSVL.

The genes are TRBV7-9 and TRBJ2-7, with D perhaps assigned TRBD1 or TRBD2 (5 bases each). This CDR3 spans 15 amino acids. V was trimmed by 1 base and J by 0 bases, leaving 10 bases between them. CDR1 is SEHNR and CDR2 is FQNEAQ in the germline V gene (reference sequence). CDR3: CASSLVRGSSYEQYV. Written as DNA, the CDR3 is TGTGCCAGCAGCTTAGTGAGGGGCAGCTCCTACGAGCAGTACGTC.

This clonotype was picked up a small number of times. This chain connects TRBV6-1 to TRBJ2-1, with 8 nucleotides matching TRBD2. This CDR3 has 13 residues. Germline V gene data show CDR1 as MNHNS and CDR2 as SASEGT. V lost 7 bases and J lost 9; bases outside the gene matches: 8. CDR3 sequence reads: CASMEAGVAEQFF. The CDR3 bases are TGTGCCAGCATGGAAGCGGGAGTCGCTGAGCAGTTCTTC.

This clonotype has more than one count but fewer than ten. V usage is TRBV7-8 and J usage is TRBJ2-3; 11 bases line up with TRBD2. Trimming took 2 bases from V and 4 from J; bases not matched to a gene: 14. The length of the CDR3 is 19 residues. The germline gives CDR1 SGHVS, CDR2 FQNEAQ. The CDR3: CASSLNLTSGRGRADTQYF. The DNA of the CDR3 is TGTGCCAGCAGCTTAAATTTAACTAGCGGGAGAGGGAGGGCAGATACGCAGTATTTT.

The chain uses TRBV24-1 and TRBJ2-3, with 11 bases aligning to TRBD2. With V trimmed by 12 bases and J by 7 bases, 11 bases remained unmatched. The CDR3 covers 14 residues. CDR1 is KGHDR and CDR2 is SFDVKD in the germline V gene. The CDR3 loop reads CASGPSGRTNTQYF. The CDR3 coding sequence is TGTGCCTCCGGGCCTAGCGGGAGGACAAATACGCAGTATTTT.

The CDR3 sequence: CSVGEQGFRTDTQYF. In nucleotides, the CDR3 is TGCAGCGTTGGGGAACAGGGCTTCCGCACAGATACGCAGTATTTT. The chain carries TRBV29-1 and TRBJ2-3; a possible D gene is TRBD1 (6 bases). Germline CDR1 SQVTM, CDR2 ANQGSEA. This CDR3 region has 15 residues. Trimming removed 4 bases from V and 1 base from J, with 15 bases in between.

This clonotype was seen a few times. The V and J genes are TRBV7-2 and TRBJ2-1, with D perhaps matching TRBD1 or TRBD2 (5 bases each). Trimming pared 5 bases from V and 6 bases from J, leaving 14 bases between. Germline CDR1 SGHTA, CDR2 FQGNSA. The CDR3 is made up of 14 amino acids. The DNA for the CDR3 is TGTGCCAGCAGCCAATTGGGACGGGTCAATGAGCAGTTCTTC. Protein: CASSQLGRVNEQFF.

This clonotype has a handful of counts. This rearrangement joins TRBV11-3 to TRBJ1-1; D call uncertain. This CDR3 is 15 amino acids long. The V end was cut by 1 base, the J end by 1 base, with 10 bases between. Germline lookup yields CDR1 SGHNT and CDR2 YENEEA. The CDR3 DNA is TGTGCCAGCAGCTTAGCTCGAACAGCGAACACTGAAGCTTTCTTT. Translating it yields CASSLARTANTEAFF.

This clonotype has just a few counts. V is TRBV6-6 and J is TRBJ2-5; TRBD2 matches at 12 bases. Germline CDR1 reads MNHNY; CDR2 reads SVGAGI (reference sequence). V shed 5 bases and J 3 bases; nucleotides not matched to a gene: 4. This CDR3 has 15 residues. CDR3 sequence (DNA): TGTGCCAGCAGTACCGGACTAGCGGGAAAAGAGACCCAGTACTTC. Protein: CASSTGLAGKETQYF.

The J gene is TRBJ2-2, the V gene TRBV6-5; a possible D gene is TRBD1 (5 bases). The CDR3 sequence is 14 residues long. Germline loops: CDR1 MNHEY, CDR2 SVGAGI. Trimming left V 4 bases short and J 6 bases short, with 12 bases between. The CDR3: CASSSYQGSGELFF. For the CDR3, the DNA is TGTGCCAGCAGTTCTTACCAGGGATCCGGGGAGCTGTTTTTT.

This clonotype was seen ten or more times. The J gene is TRBJ2-3, the V gene TRBV7-3, with a weak D call TRBD2 (6 bases). V gave up 4 bases and J gave up 6 bases, with 11 bases separating them. CDR1 is SGHTA, CDR2 FQGTGA, per germline. There are 13 residues in the CDR3. The CDR3 sequence is CASSSSSEDTQYF. The CDR3 nucleotides read TGTGCCAGCAGCTCCTCTAGCGAGGATACGCAGTATTTT.

This chain links TRBV20-1 with TRBJ2-5, with a tentative D call TRBD1 (6 bases). There are 14 residues in the CDR3. Looked up from germline, CDR1 is DFQATT and CDR2 is SNEGSKA (reference sequence). V lost 5 bases and J lost 2, with 15 bases in between. The CDR3 spells CSAYPGAAQETQYF. CDR3 bases: TGCAGTGCTTACCCAGGGGCCGCACAAGAGACCCAGTACTTC.

The rearrangement joins TRBV4-3 to TRBJ2-5; 9 bases agree with TRBD2. Germline lookup yields CDR1 LGHNA and CDR2 YSLEER. V shed 4 bases, J shed 4 bases, and the junction held 13 bases outside the gene matches. This CDR3 comprises 17 residues. The CDR3 DNA reads as TGCGCCAGCAGCCCGGGTCGGGCGGGAGGGCCTGGAGAGACCCAGTACTTC. Translating gives CASSPGRAGGPGETQYF.

The gene calls are TRBV24-1 and TRBJ2-3, with 7 bases that match TRBD1. This CDR3 spans 14 amino acids. The V and J ends lost 4 bases and 6 bases, in that order; junction bases with no gene match: 6. CDR1 and CDR2 (germline): KGHDR, SFDVKD. The CDR3: CATSDPDRADTQYF. The CDR3 bases are TGTGCCACCAGTGACCCTGACAGGGCTGATACGCAGTATTTT.

This clonotype was detected only a few times. The genes are TRBV12-3 or TRBV12-4 and TRBJ2-1; 11 nucleotides line up with TRBD2. This CDR3 is built from 15 residues. V shed 5 bases, J shed 8 bases, and the junction held 8 bases outside the gene matches. CDR3 protein: CASSLRTSGFDEQFF. Written as DNA, the CDR3 is TGTGCCAGCAGTCTGCGGACTAGCGGGTTCGATGAGCAGTTCTTC.

A few counts support this clonotype. The chain uses TRBV7-2 and TRBJ1-2; D gene ambiguous. The germline V gene has CDR1 SGHTA and CDR2 FQGNSA. Trimming took 5 bases from V and 3 from J, leaving 7 bases between them. The CDR3 extends over 12 amino acids. CDR3 sequence (DNA): TGTGCCAGCAGCGCCCTCCACTATGGCTACACCTTC. As protein: CASSALHYGYTF.

The chain has TRBV28 and TRBJ1-1, with D unclear. Trimming took off 7 bases at V and 7 bases at J, with 19 bases between the two ends. CDR3 length: 14 residues. The germline V gene encodes CDR1 MDHEN and CDR2 SYDVKM. In DNA form, the CDR3 reads TGTGCCAGCAACCCAGACAATTTATTGGGTGAAGCTTTCTTT. Its protein product is CASNPDNLLGEAFF.

In its sample, this clonotype was seen a few times. V and J are TRBV7-2 and TRBJ2-2; possibly TRBD2 for D (6 bases). Between the trimmed V and J ends, which lost 1 base and 2 bases, there was a span of 14 bases. The CDR3 consists of 17 residues. The germline V gene encodes CDR1 SGHTA and CDR2 FQGNSA. CDR3 loop: CASSLVKGTLNTGELFF. The CDR3 DNA reads as TGTGCCAGCAGCTTAGTGAAGGGGACTCTTAACACCGGGGAGCTGTTTTTT.

The sample holds a few counts of this clonotype. The chain uses TRBV6-2 or TRBV6-3 and TRBJ2-7; 10 nucleotides match TRBD1. The germline CDR1 and CDR2 sequences are MNHEY and SVGEGT. V lost 6 bases to trimming and J lost 3 bases; unmatched junction nucleotides: 8. The CDR3 runs 15 residues. For the CDR3, the DNA is TGTGCCAGCAGCCTGACCGGGACAGGGGTCTACGAGCAGTACTTC. Translating gives CASSLTGTGVYEQYF.

This clonotype was seen ten or more times. The V gene is TRBV7-8, the J gene TRBJ2-3, with 7 nucleotides matching TRBD2. Germline assignment: CDR1 SGHVS and CDR2 FQNEAQ. With V trimmed by 4 bases and J by 2 bases, 18 bases remained unmatched. The CDR3 has 19 amino acids. DNA of the CDR3: TGTGCCAGCAGCTACCCCCGCGTAGGTGCTAGCGGAACCACAGATACGCAGTATTTT. It specifies CASSYPRVGASGTTDTQYF.